These T cell receptor beta chains were read from a single sample in a study of CXCR3-negative and CXCR3-positive naive CD8 T cells. TCRdb re-analyzed the 5' RACE reads; it lists each CDR3 protein once, without DNA. This listing includes around 66,000 distinct CDR3 sequences. Sequenced sample: naive CXCR3+ CD8+ T cells from blood. The receptor set was obtained from a human donor in good health. Some clones in this sample may be carry-over from other donors' samples. Each CDR3 is given with its conserved first and last residue.

TRBV6-1	TRBJ2-5	CASSALTSGAETQYF
TRBV29-1	TRBJ2-2	CSVERGGTGELFF
TRBV7-9	TRBJ2-3	CASGGQGWTDTQYF
TRBV2	TRBJ1-1	CASSEMLQDTEAFF
TRBV28	TRBJ2-3	CASSFLGTDTQYF
TRBV7-9	TRBJ2-1	CASSSWDRSGNEQFF
TRBV7-3	TRBJ1-6	CASSEMGNSPLHF
TRBV7-2	TRBJ2-7	CASGLGVSGESYEQYF
TRBV7-6	TRBJ2-6	CASSSRGGAGANVLTF
TRBV7-2	TRBJ2-1	CASSLEFGVTLNEQFF
TRBV7-6	TRBJ2-7	CASSSPEGPYEQYF
TRBV18	TRBJ2-3	CASSPPSGGGDDTQYF
TRBV19	TRBJ2-7	CASSRTGGTAYEQYF
TRBV25-1	TRBJ2-5	CASTSYLVAQETQYF
TRBV6-5	TRBJ1-2	CASRPRGYSANYGYTF
TRBV7-8	TRBJ2-6	CASSLKRTPVSGANVPTF
TRBV7-7	TRBJ1-1	CASSTGPNTEAFF
TRBV28	TRBJ2-7	CASSSETSSYEQYF
TRBV2	TRBJ2-5	CASGGITGETQYF
TRBV28	TRBJ1-4	CASSPSQEVNEKLFF
TRBV7-9	TRBJ2-3	CASSPKRGTDTDTQYF
TRBV29-1	TRBJ2-3	CSVEGDSRISTDTQYF
TRBV7-3	TRBJ2-3	CASSYNGQYTDTQCF
TRBV7-9	TRBJ2-7	CASSLGGPGAEQYF
TRBV7-2	TRBJ2-1	CATAWGLADYSSYNEQFF
TRBV4-2	TRBJ2-3	CASSQGRGGVGTDTQYF
TRBV7-9	TRBJ2-7	CASSSGRYEQYF
TRBV18	TRBJ2-2	CASSPPTSAAGELFF
TRBV7-9	TRBJ2-5	CASRGGTGLLETQYF
TRBV19	TRBJ2-2	CASSYVGGTYTGELFF
TRBV6-6	TRBJ2-7	CASSPTSSYEQYF
TRBV20-1	TRBJ1-1	CSARESTEAFF
TRBV11-2	TRBJ2-5	CASSSEPGETQYF
TRBV6-2/TRBV6-3	TRBJ2-3	CASREPGLAIDTQYF
TRBV12-5	TRBJ1-5	CASGLGNQPQHF
TRBV28	TRBJ2-2	CASSPLDSTGELFF
TRBV7-9	TRBJ2-2	CASSPPLVTGELFF
TRBV29-1	TRBJ2-1	CSAEPGKINEQFF
TRBV6-2/TRBV6-3	TRBJ2-1	CASSPPGLAGKSYNEQFF
TRBV28	TRBJ2-3	CASSFGTADPGPDTQYF
TRBV20-1	TRBJ2-1	CSASTGDNNEQFF
TRBV2	TRBJ2-3	CASSLSGALPTDTQYF
TRBV29-1	TRBJ2-7	CSVELAGGLTYEQYF
TRBV28	TRBJ2-7	CASSWESEQYF
TRBV20-1	TRBJ2-1	CSARDSGTAYNEQFF
TRBV20-1	TRBJ2-1	CSAPGGHEQFF
TRBV4-1	TRBJ2-3	CASSPPGRADTQYF
TRBV15	TRBJ2-3	CATSRDRITALSQYF